This passage covers 30 T cell receptor beta chains from one sample sequenced in a study of blood T cell repertoires in COVID-19. Generated by immunoSEQ multiplex PCR, the TCRdb table keeps only in-frame clones and is missing some. The table shows some 150,000 clones, with around 81% occurring only once. The material sequenced was peripheral blood. Receptor source: a human donor in a cohort sampled during active COVID-19.

V usage is TRBV10-1 and J usage is TRBJ2-2; 8 bases are shared with TRBD2. V dropped 5 bases and J dropped 1; count of bases not matched to a gene: 3. In germline, CDR1 is WNHNN, CDR2 SYGVQD (reference sequence). This CDR3 is built from 15 residues. The CDR3 is CASSQREGNTGELFF. For the CDR3, the DNA is TGCGCCAGCAGTCAACGGGAGGGGAACACCGGGGAGCTGTTTTTT.

This clone was found once. This rearrangement joins TRBV28 to TRBJ1-5, with 9 bases that match TRBD1. Per the germline V gene, CDR1 is MDHEN and CDR2 is SYDVKM. The CDR3 spans 16 residues. V trimming: 4 bases; J trimming: 4 bases; junction bases outside the gene matches: 8. The CDR3 sequence: CASSSGTGHMNQPQHF. The CDR3 nucleotides are TGTGCCAGCAGTTCGGGGACAGGGCACATGAATCAGCCCCAGCATTTT.

The chain uses TRBV18 and TRBJ2-7, with a tentative D call TRBD1 (6 bases). Per germline, CDR1 KGHSH and CDR2 LQKENI. This CDR3 is 16 amino acids long. V lost 6 bases, J lost 0 bases, and 18 bases lay in between. The CDR3 bases are TGTGCCAGCTCCATGCCCGGGACATTACGCTCCTACGAGCAGTACTTC. This encodes CASSMPGTLRSYEQYF.

The chain couples TRBV3-1 (or the pseudogene TRBV3-2) to TRBJ2-1, with TRBD2 matching over 7 bases. The CDR3 is 17 amino acids. CDR1 LGHDT and CDR2 YNNKEL come from the germline V gene (reference sequence). Trimming took 4 bases from V and 2 from J; bases not matched to a gene: 11. DNA of the CDR3: TGTGCCAGCAGCCCGCCGGGGGGTCTAGCCCCCTACAATGAGCAGTTCTTC. The encoded protein is CASSPPGGLAPYNEQFF.

The J gene is TRBJ1-5, the V gene TRBV2, with TRBD1 matching over 9 bases. The CDR3 consists of 13 residues. CDR1 is SNHLY and CDR2 is FYNNEI in the germline V gene. V dropped 7 bases and J dropped 4; count of bases not matched to a gene: 2. The CDR3 DNA sequence: TGTGCCAGCAAGGGACAGGGAAATCAGCCCCAGCATTTT. As protein: CASKGQGNQPQHF.

The chain carries TRBV6-5 and TRBJ2-5; D is possibly TRBD2 (6 bases). Germline-derived CDR1 and CDR2 are MNHEY and SVGAGI. V lost 8 bases, J lost 1 base, and 11 bases lay in between. The CDR3 covers 13 residues. As DNA, the CDR3 is TGTGCCAGCGGGAGGAGTCGCCAAGAGACCCAGTACTTC. Translation gives CASGRSRQETQYF.

In regard to this clone: This same CDR3 is encoded by further DNA sequences in the sample. This chain joins TRBV9 and TRBJ2-7; 8 bases map to TRBD2. V dropped 4 bases and J dropped 2; count of bases not matched to a gene: 5. The CDR3 spans 14 residues. Germline V CDR1 and CDR2: SGDLS, YYNGEE. CDR3 sequence (DNA): TGTGCCAGCAGCAGAACTAGCGGTACCTACGAGCAGTACTTC. Its protein is CASSRTSGTYEQYF. Supplemented by reference TRBV9 and TRBJ2-7, the full variable domain reads DSGVTQTPKHLITATGQRVTLRCSPRSGDLSVYWYQQSLDQGLQFLIQYYNGEERAKGNILERFSAQQFPDLHSELNLSSLELGDSALYFCASSRTSGTYEQYFGPGTRLTVT.

The rearrangement joins TRBV7-3 to TRBJ2-1; TRBD2 aligns across 10 bases. CDR3 length: 15 amino acids. From germline, CDR1 is SGHTA and CDR2 FQGTGA. Trimming removed 6 bases from V and 4 bases from J; junction bases left unmatched: 6. The CDR3 DNA sequence: TGTGCCAGCAGTCCGAGGACTAGCGGTTACAATGAGCAGTTCTTC. Translating gives CASSPRTSGYNEQFF.

The chain joins TRBV5-1 to TRBJ2-5; TRBD2 is a possible D gene (5 bases). Trimming stripped 7 bases from V and 5 bases from J, with 18 bases between. The CDR3 contains 14 residues. Germline V gene data show CDR1 as SGHRS and CDR2 as YFSETQ. The CDR3 DNA sequence: TGCGCCAGCCGAAGCATTCGGGAAGGCGAGACCCAGTACTTC. This codes for CASRSIREGETQYF. The variable domain in full, with the rest retrieved from reference TRBV5-1 and TRBJ2-5, is KAGVTQTPRYLIKTRGQQVTLSCSPISGHRSVSWYQQTPGQGLQFLFEYFSETQRNKGNFPGRFSGRQFSNSRSEMNVSTLELGDSALYLCASRSIREGETQYFGPGTRLLVL.

Here the CDR3 reads CASSIGTFRGEQYF. CDR3 in DNA: TGTGCCAGCAGCATCGGGACTTTCCGTGGGGAGCAGTACTTC. This chain links TRBV11-3 with TRBJ2-7, with a possible D match to TRBD2 (6 bases). Germline CDR1 is SGHNT and CDR2 is YENEEA. The CDR3 has 14 residues. V was trimmed by 5 bases and J by 7 bases, leaving 18 bases between them.

This sequence joins TRBV18 and TRBJ1-1; no clear D. The V gene lost 6 bases and the J gene lost 3 bases, with 17 bases spanning the gap. CDR3 length: 15 amino acids. Germline CDR1 KGHSH, CDR2 LQKENI. DNA of the CDR3: TGTGCCAGCTCCCTAACTGTTCTCCTAGACACTGAAGCTTTCTTT. This gives the protein CASSLTVLLDTEAFF.

The rearrangement links TRBV7-9 to TRBJ2-2; 10 nucleotides line up with TRBD2. CDR1 SEHNR and CDR2 FQNEAQ come from the germline V gene (reference sequence). V shed 4 bases and J 3 bases; nucleotides not matched to a gene: 5. The CDR3 runs to 16 residues. The CDR3 nucleotides are TGTGCCAGCAGCTCGCGAGCGGGAGGGGACACCGGGGAGCTGTTTTTT. This encodes CASSSRAGGDTGELFF.

In DNA form, the CDR3 reads TGTGCCAGCAGTTTCACAGGGGCCTACGAGCAGTACTTC. Protein product: CASSFTGAYEQYF. The genes are TRBV6-2 or TRBV6-3 and TRBJ2-7, with 7 bases aligning to TRBD1. V was clipped by 4 bases and J by 2 bases; unmatched bases: 2. Per germline, CDR1 MNHEY and CDR2 SVGEGT. The CDR3 runs 13 residues.

This clone was observed a few times. V is TRBV5-4 and J is TRBJ1-1; the match to TRBD1 covers 7 bases. The V gene end was trimmed by 3 bases and the J gene end by 0 bases; junction bases not matched to a gene: 2. CDR1 and CDR2 (germline): SGHNT, YYREEE (reference sequence). This CDR3 has 14 amino acids. The CDR3, as DNA: TGTGCCAGCAGCTGGGGACAGCTGAACACTGAAGCTTTCTTT. Protein product: CASSWGQLNTEAFF.

This chain connects TRBV9 to TRBJ2-2, with 12 bases that match TRBD2. Germline V gives CDR1 SGDLS, CDR2 YYNGEE. V shed 3 bases, J shed 4 bases, and the junction held 16 bases outside the gene matches. The CDR3 covers 20 residues. The chain's CDR3 is CASSADPWTSGIDSTGELFF. Here the CDR3 DNA reads TGTGCCAGCAGCGCCGACCCTTGGACTAGCGGGATAGATAGCACCGGGGAGCTGTTTTTT. Full variable domain (missing parts from reference TRBV9 and TRBJ2-2): DSGVTQTPKHLITATGQRVTLRCSPRSGDLSVYWYQQSLDQGLQFLIQYYNGEERAKGNILERFSAQQFPDLHSELNLSSLELGDSALYFCASSADPWTSGIDSTGELFFGEGSRLTVL.

The chain couples TRBV28 to TRBJ2-3; D not certain. The CDR3 has 14 residues. Germline values: CDR1 MDHEN, CDR2 SYDVKM. Between the trimmed V and J ends, which lost 6 bases and 7 bases, there was a span of 17 bases. CDR3 loop: CASSRVRPTNTQYF. CDR3 bases: TGTGCCAGCAGCCGGGTTCGGCCCACGAATACGCAGTATTTT.

The genes are TRBV10-2 and TRBJ2-1; 10 bases align to TRBD2. V gave up 4 bases and J gave up 9 bases; unmatched junction bases: 9. CDR1 is WSHSY and CDR2 is SAAADI in the germline V gene. This CDR3 comprises 15 residues. The DNA of the CDR3 is TGCGCCAGCAGTGTCCCAGCGGGAGGGCCGGGTGAGCAGTTCTTC. It encodes CASSVPAGGPGEQFF.

V usage is TRBV3-1 (or the pseudogene TRBV3-2) and J usage is TRBJ1-4, with 7 positions matching TRBD1. V was clipped by 5 bases and J by 5 bases; unmatched bases: 8. This CDR3 is built from 15 residues. Germline CDR1 and CDR2: LGHDT and YNNKEL (reference sequence). CDR3: CASSSRQGRNEKLFF. DNA for the CDR3: TGTGCCAGCAGCTCCAGACAGGGCAGAAATGAAAAACTGTTTTTT.

A word on this clone: At one end the junction does not follow the germline gene, possibly because of a read error. The chain carries TRBV7-7 and TRBJ1-3, with TRBD1 as a possible D gene (5 bases). Germline V gives CDR1 SSHAT, CDR2 FNYEAQ (reference sequence). The CDR3 is 16 residues long. CDR3: CASSLPGGVAGNTIYF. As DNA, the CDR3 is TGTGCTAGCAGCCTCCCGGGGGGGGTAGCTGGAAACACCATATATTTT.

Only one count was recorded for this clone. The chain joins TRBV6-5 to TRBJ2-5, with D tentatively TRBD2 (5 bases). V was cut by 0 bases and J by 1 base, with 12 bases left in between. Germline CDR1 reads MNHEY; CDR2 reads SVGAGI. This CDR3 spans 16 amino acids. The CDR3 is CASSYSKGRGQETQYF. The CDR3 DNA follows: TGTGCCAGCAGTTACTCGAAAGGCCGGGGCCAAGAGACCCAGTACTTC.

The rearrangement uses TRBV24-1 and TRBJ2-1; 9 bases are shared with TRBD1. The V and J ends lost 3 bases and 8 bases, in that order; junction bases with no gene match: 7. Germline CDR1 reads KGHDR; CDR2 reads SFDVKD. The CDR3 length is 15 residues. The CDR3 coding sequence is TGTGCCACCAGTGATGGGACAGGGAAGTGGTATGAGCAGTTCTTC. Amino acid sequence: CATSDGTGKWYEQFF.

This chain connects TRBV28 to TRBJ1-5, with D perhaps matching TRBD1 (5 bases). The germline V gene encodes CDR1 MDHEN and CDR2 SYDVKM. Trimming pared 2 bases from V and 5 bases from J, leaving 13 bases between. This CDR3 is built from 15 residues. CDR3 sequence reads: CASSLEVGAYQPQHF. The CDR3 DNA reads TGTGCCAGCAGTTTAGAGGTAGGGGCCTATCAGCCCCAGCATTTT.

The chain links TRBV3-1 (or the pseudogene TRBV3-2) to TRBJ2-2; 14 positions match TRBD2. With V trimmed by 6 bases and J by 6 bases, 6 bases remained unmatched. The CDR3 runs to 16 residues. CDR1 is LGHDT and CDR2 is YNNKEL in the germline V gene (reference sequence). The DNA of the CDR3 is TGTGCCAGCAGTCCGACTAGCGGGAGGGCCTCCGGGGAGCTGTTTTTT. Translating it yields CASSPTSGRASGELFF.

The rearrangement uses TRBV7-9 and TRBJ2-2; D is ambiguous. V lost 5 bases and J 2 bases, leaving 9 bases between the germline ends. The germline V gene has CDR1 SEHNR and CDR2 FQNEAQ (reference sequence). There are 14 residues in the CDR3. The CDR3 spells CASSPGLNTGELFF. The CDR3 DNA reads TGTGCCAGCAGCCCCGGTCTCAACACCGGGGAGCTGTTTTTT.

This clone was seen only once. The rearrangement links TRBV28 to TRBJ2-2; D may be TRBD1 (6 bases). CDR3 size: 15 residues. Per the germline V gene, CDR1 is MDHEN and CDR2 is SYDVKM. Trimming shortened V by 6 bases and J by 1 base, and 12 bases separated the two germline ends. The CDR3 DNA is TGTGCCAGCAGCAGGACAGATTGGAACACCGGGGAGCTGTTTTTT. Translating gives CASSRTDWNTGELFF.

The chain carries TRBV9 and TRBJ1-2; D not resolved. The CDR3 covers 13 residues. The V end was cut by 4 bases, the J end by 3 bases, with 10 bases between. Germline V CDR1 and CDR2: SGDLS, YYNGEE. CDR3 bases: TGTGCCAGCAGCCCCCAAGGAGACTATGGCTACACCTTC. This codes for CASSPQGDYGYTF.

The genes are TRBV6-5 and TRBJ1-1; 7 bases are a match to TRBD1. V trimming: 4 bases; J trimming: 8 bases; junction bases outside the gene matches: 4. The CDR3 totals 12 residues. The germline CDR1 and CDR2 sequences are MNHEY and SVGAGI. CDR3 in DNA: TGTGCCAGCAGTTCCCGCAGGGGGGAAGCTTTCTTT. This encodes CASSSRRGEAFF.

About this clone itself: One end of the junction varies from germline; a read error may be responsible. The gene calls are TRBV9 and TRBJ2-7, with 9 bases that match TRBD1. Germline V gives CDR1 SGDLS, CDR2 YYNGEE. The CDR3 is made up of 11 amino acids. CDR3 DNA: TGTGCCAGCAGCGGAGGGACAGGGATACACTTC. This encodes CASSGGTGIHF.

V and J are TRBV11-3 and TRBJ2-3; perhaps TRBD1 as D (6 bases). The CDR3 has 14 amino acids. The V gene lost 2 bases and the J gene lost 5 bases, with 11 bases spanning the gap. Germline CDR1 reads SGHNT; CDR2 reads YENEEA. This CDR3 reads CASSLNRVGDTQYF. CDR3 DNA sequence: TGTGCCAGCAGCTTAAACAGGGTGGGAGATACGCAGTATTTT.

The chain recombines TRBV4-1 with TRBJ2-1, with 9 positions matching TRBD2. In germline, CDR1 is MGHRA, CDR2 YSYEKL. Trimming removed 3 bases from V and 1 base from J; junction bases left unmatched: 22. The CDR3 runs 22 residues. The CDR3 sequence: CASSQKRGLPGLAGISYNEQFF. CDR3 nucleotides: TGCGCCAGCAGCCAGAAGAGGGGTCTGCCCGGGCTAGCGGGGATTTCCTACAATGAGCAGTTCTTC.